A selection of T cell receptor beta chains follows, all from one sample in a study of CD8 T cells in ankylosing spondylitis. From the 5' RACE reads, TCRdb called clonotypes with MiXCR, one entry per CDR3 protein. The data contain hundreds of thousands of distinct CDR3 sequences, 20% to 25% of them singletons. Sequencing input: blood, either unsorted or a sorted T cell fraction (not recorded which). The receptor source for this set is a male donor with ankylosing spondylitis or in good health (not recorded which). CDR3s include the opening cysteine and the closing phenylalanine or tryptophan. A D gene is named only where the DNA matches it firmly. The listing skips clone size in some rows; elsewhere it reads once, few, many or a size class.

J gene	V gene	D gene	clone size	CDR3 protein	CDR3 DNA
TRBJ1-2	TRBV7-9	.	.	CASSLRQGLNYGYTF	TGTGCCAGCAGCTTAAGGCAGGGATTGAACTATGGCTACACCTTC
TRBJ1-5	TRBV20-1	.	many	CSARDLLWNSNQPQHF	TGCAGTGCTAGAGATCTCCTCTGGAATAGCAATCAGCCCCAGCATTTT
TRBJ2-7	TRBV5-5	TRBD2	few	CASSLGSASGMYEQYF	TGTGCCAGCAGCTTGGGATCGGCTAGCGGTATGTACGAGCAGTACTTC
TRBJ2-1	TRBV3-1	TRBD2	few	CASSQEGLAGVNEQFF	TGTGCCAGCAGCCAAGAAGGACTAGCGGGGGTTAATGAGCAGTTCTTC
TRBJ1-5	TRBV10-3	TRBD1	.	CAISESYQGGEGPQHF	TGTGCCATCAGTGAGTCGTATCAGGGGGGCGAGGGTCCCCAGCATTTT
TRBJ2-1	TRBV12-3/TRBV12-4	.	few	CASSLALEGDEQFF	TGTGCCAGCAGTTTAGCACTCGAGGGGGATGAGCAGTTCTTC
TRBJ2-7	TRBV10-1	TRBD1	.	CASAGQGRREQYF	TGCGCCAGCGCTGGACAGGGGAGGCGCGAGCAGTACTTC
TRBJ2-3	TRBV15	TRBD1	few	CATSPRGQGTDTQYF	TGTGCCACCAGCCCGAGGGGGCAGGGCACAGATACGCAGTATTTT
TRBJ2-3	TRBV7-8	.	.	CASSGGEDTQYF	TGTGCCAGCAGCGGGGGTGAAGATACGCAGTATTTT
TRBJ1-6	TRBV7-3	.	few	CASSSPPGSLHF	TGTGCCAGCAGCTCCCCCCCGGGGTCCCTCCACTTT
TRBJ2-7	TRBV7-9	.	.	CASSLGVGRDYEQYF	TGTGCCAGCAGCTTAGGTGTTGGCAGGGACTACGAGCAGTACTTC
TRBJ2-3	TRBV7-9	TRBD1	few	CASSPKPGTGEADTQYF	TGTGCCAGCAGCCCAAAACCCGGGACAGGGGAGGCAGATACGCAGTATTTT
TRBJ2-2	TRBV9	.	.	CASSSRYTGELFF	TGTGCCAGCAGCTCCCGTTACACCGGGGAGCTGTTTTTT
TRBJ2-7	TRBV2	TRBD1	.	CASIPPAGQGLYEQYF	TGTGCCAGCATTCCCCCGGCAGGACAGGGCCTCTACGAGCAGTACTTC
TRBJ2-4	TRBV11-2	.	few	CASSNHTIAKNIQYF	TGTGCCAGCAGCAACCACACAATAGCCAAAAACATTCAGTACTTC
TRBJ1-1	TRBV12-3/TRBV12-4	.	.	CASTLGAPPVNTEAFF	TGTGCCAGCACCCTGGGGGCCCCGCCCGTGAACACTGAAGCTTTCTTT
TRBJ1-1	TRBV3-1	TRBD1	few	CASSQGTGVGTEAFF	TGTGCCAGCAGCCAAGGGACAGGGGTCGGCACTGAAGCTTTCTTT
TRBJ1-1	TRBV4-1	.	few	CASSQESGAPPTEAFF	TGCGCCAGCAGCCAAGAGTCAGGGGCCCCCCCGACTGAAGCTTTCTTT
TRBJ2-3	TRBV12-3/TRBV12-4	.	many	CASSFGGAGYTQYF	TGTGCCAGCAGTTTTGGCGGGGCCGGGTATACGCAGTATTTT
TRBJ2-7	TRBV3-1	.	few	CASSQVSDAYEQYF	TGTGCCAGCAGCCAAGTGTCCGATGCCTACGAGCAGTACTTC